Below, one T cell receptor (beta chain) is given with its context. This CDR3 is 16 amino acids long. CDR1 and CDR2 from the germline V gene are SSHAT and FNYEAQ (reference sequence). The V segment lost 2 bases and the J segment 4 bases; nucleotides outside the gene matches: 6. Selected positively for CCR7 and CD45RO-negative, naive CD8 cells excluded terminally differentiated effector memory CD45RA+ cells. This sample was included in a study of shared clonotypes between healthy human individuals. The assay was immunoSEQ multiplex PCR, and TCRdb's table has in-frame clones only and misses some. The repertoire holds hundreds of thousands of clones, with about 96% as singletons.

Input material: naive CD8+ T cells sorted from blood. This clonotype was obtained from a woman in her 30s in good health. This sequence joins TRBV7-7 and TRBJ2-1, with 9 bases fitting TRBD2. CDR3 sequence reads: CASSLSPAGGYNEQFF. The CDR3 DNA follows: TGTGCCAGCAGCTTAAGTCCAGCGGGAGGTTACAATGAGCAGTTCTTC.